This T cell receptor beta chain appears in the sequencing data of a study of T cell responses to AZD1222 COVID-19 vaccine. Study-level information: Second doses at about 4 or about 12 weeks were pooled. Findings and limits, study-wide: Among the donors, most were white British and more were female, and clonal diversity was possibly underestimated. Spike-specific TCR breadth and depth both grew after two AZD1222 doses. Variant regions that are unmutated are reportedly the target of nearly half of spike-specific TCRs.

Trimming cost V 5 bases and J 5 bases; bases outside gene matches: 9. Germline CDR1 is SGHTA and CDR2 is FQGNSA. This CDR3 region has 15 residues. Produced via immunoSEQ multiplex PCR; TCRdb's table is partial and in-frame only. In the table there are 92,000 or so clones, roughly 88% of which are singletons. In regard to this clone: Its antigen is unidentified.

The rearrangement joins TRBV7-2 to TRBJ2-5, with 9 nucleotides matching TRBD1. Sample: peripheral blood, taken on day 0 of AZD1222 vaccination. This receptor was identified in an adult in good health. The CDR3 protein is CASSMTGGREETQYF. CDR3 bases: TGTGCCAGCAGCATGACAGGGGGGAGGGAGGAGACCCAGTACTTC.